This is a list of T cell receptor beta chains from one sample in a study of blood T cell repertoires in COVID-19. The assay was immunoSEQ multiplex PCR, and TCRdb's table has in-frame clones only and misses some. The sample carries 250,000 or so clones, roughly 86% recorded once. Sequencing was performed on PBMCs or T cells enriched from blood (not recorded which). The receptor set was obtained from a woman aged 18-35 years who had recovered from COVID-19. Each CDR3 is given with its conserved first and last residue. The order of the fields is clone size, V gene, J gene, D gene, CDR3 protein, CDR3 DNA. The D gene is left open where the match is weak. Clone size, where shown, is once, few, many, or a class for clones that have expanded.

>few|TRBV7-8|TRBJ2-2|.
CASSPKTTRDGTGELFF
TGTGCCAGCAGCCCCAAGACAACCAGGGATGGCACCGGGGAGCTGTTTTTT
>.|TRBV7-9|TRBJ2-5|TRBD1
CASTKRQGTTETQYF
TGTGCCAGCACCAAAAGACAGGGGACGACAGAGACCCAGTACTTC
>.|TRBV18|TRBJ2-7|TRBD2
CASSPLAGDSYEQYF
TGTGCCAGCTCCCCACTAGCGGGGGATTCCTACGAGCAGTACTTC
>.|TRBV28|TRBJ2-3|TRBD2
CASTSARRASGSRDTQYF
TGTGCCAGCACCTCAGCCCGAAGGGCTAGCGGATCCCGAGATACGCAGTATTTT
>.|TRBV24-1|TRBJ1-6|.
CATAPVPRRPLHF
TGTGCCACCGCGCCTGTACCGAGGCGCCCCCTCCACTTT
>.|TRBV28|TRBJ2-5|.
CASSPAPEGSETQYF
TGTGCCAGCAGTCCCGCCCCGGAGGGCTCGGAGACCCAGTACTTC
>.|TRBV15|TRBJ2-2|.
CATSRATGELFF
TGTGCCACCAGCAGAGCAACCGGGGAGCTGTTTTTT
>.|TRBV24-1|TRBJ2-2|.
CATSDLRGSTVGTGGLFF
TGTGCCACCAGTGATTTGCGAGGCTCCACAGTGGGTACCGGGGGGCTGTTTTTT
>.|TRBV6-6|TRBJ1-5|.
CASSYSSDQPQHF
TGTGCCAGCAGTTACTCCTCTGATCAGCCCCAGCATTTT
>.|TRBV4-2|TRBJ2-5|.
CASSQEVALVEGRETQYF
TGTGCCAGCAGCCAAGAAGTAGCTTTAGTGGAGGGTCGAGAGACCCAGTACTTC
>.|TRBV2|TRBJ2-5|.
CASRDSRLRQYF
TGTGCCAGCCGGGACTCCCGTTTGAGACAGTACTTC
>.|TRBV5-1|TRBJ1-2|TRBD1
CASSLGQGAGYGYTF
TGCGCCAGCAGCTTGGGACAGGGGGCTGGATATGGCTACACCTTC
>.|TRBV4-2|TRBJ1-6|TRBD1
CASSPRRTGLESPLHF
TGTGCCAGCAGCCCCCGACGGACAGGTCTGGAGTCACCCCTCCACTTT
>.|TRBV18|TRBJ1-4|.
CASSPLNNEKLFF
TGTGCCAGCTCACCACTAAATAATGAAAAACTGTTTTTT
>.|TRBV6-5|TRBJ1-1|.
CASTFKGSRAFF
TGTGCCAGCACCTTCAAAGGGAGTCGAGCTTTCTTT
>few|TRBV19|TRBJ1-2|.
CASSQTRVEAVTF
TGTGCCAGTAGTCAAACAAGGGTGGAGGCGGTCACCTTC
>.|TRBV27|TRBJ1-1|.
CASSFGGGTEAFF
TGTGCCAGCAGTTTTGGGGGAGGCACTGAAGCTTTCTTT
>.|TRBV3-1/TRBV3-2|TRBJ2-7|.
CASSQDRYEQYF
TGTGCCAGCAGCCAAGATCGGTACGAGCAGTACTTC
>.|TRBV19|TRBJ2-1|TRBD1
CASSARDRVPNEQFF
TGTGCCAGTAGTGCGCGGGACAGGGTCCCCAATGAGCAGTTCTTC
>.|TRBV6-4|TRBJ1-5|.
CASSVRGGGRNQPQHF
TGTGCCAGCAGTGTACGGGGAGGGGGTCGGAATCAGCCCCAGCATTTT
>.|TRBV12-3/TRBV12-4|TRBJ2-1|TRBD2
CASLAGGYNEQFF
TGTGCCAGCTTGGCCGGGGGGTACAATGAGCAGTTCTTC
>.|TRBV19|TRBJ1-1|TRBD1
CASTPIGQGLNTEAFF
TGTGCCAGTACCCCAATAGGACAGGGATTGAACACTGAAGCTTTCTTT
>.|TRBV28|TRBJ2-7|.
CASRPGLVFGEQYF
TGTGCCAGCAGGCCCGGACTTGTTTTCGGCGAGCAGTACTTC
>.|TRBV7-2|TRBJ1-5|.
CASSLSTGKSRDSNQPQHF
TGTGCCAGCAGCCTATCGACAGGCAAATCTCGGGATAGCAATCAGCCCCAGCATTTT
>.|TRBV7-3|TRBJ2-2|TRBD1
CASSLTQGAGGELFF
TGTGCCAGCAGCTTAACGCAGGGGGCTGGCGGGGAGCTGTTTTTT
>.|TRBV11-2|TRBJ2-1|TRBD1
CASSRDRGLRNEQFF
TGTGCCAGCAGCCGCGACAGGGGGCTCAGGAACGAGCAGTTCTTC
>once|TRBV7-2|TRBJ2-1|TRBD2
CASSLASGGNEQFF
TGTGCCAGCAGCTTAGCTTCGGGAGGCAATGAGCAGTTCTTC
>once|TRBV4-2|TRBJ1-5|.
CASSQVEGNQPQHF
TGTGCCAGCAGCCAGGTGGAGGGCAATCAGCCCCAGCATTTT
>.|TRBV11-2|TRBJ2-1|TRBD2
CASSPSQLAGGPPYNEQFF
TGTGCCAGCAGCCCATCGCAATTAGCGGGGGGGCCCCCCTACAATGAGCAGTTCTTC
>.|TRBV4-3|TRBJ2-4|TRBD2
CASSQVLLTSGEIAKNIQYF
TGCGCCAGCAGCCAAGTCCTCCTGACTAGCGGGGAAATAGCCAAAAACATTCAGTACTTC
>.|TRBV6-1|TRBJ1-1|TRBD1
CASSEGTGGTEAFF
TGTGCCAGCAGTGAAGGAACAGGGGGCACTGAAGCTTTCTTT
>.|TRBV7-2|TRBJ2-1|.
CASSPGENEQFF
TGTGCCAGCAGCCCAGGGGAGAATGAGCAGTTCTTC
>.|TRBV6-2/TRBV6-3|TRBJ2-1|TRBD1
CASSWERRDRGIF
TGTGCCAGCAGTTGGGAAAGAAGGGACAGGGGTATCTTC
>.|TRBV11-2|TRBJ2-5|TRBD2
CASSFPLAGEETQYF
TGTGCCAGCAGCTTTCCACTAGCGGGGGAAGAGACCCAGTACTTC
>once|TRBV6-2/TRBV6-3|TRBJ1-5|TRBD1
CASSPVDRRNQPQHF
TGTGCCAGCAGCCCCGTGGACAGGCGTAATCAGCCCCAGCATTTT
>.|TRBV30|TRBJ2-5|.
CAWNDRGQRETQYF
TGTGCCTGGAATGATCGAGGACAGAGAGAGACCCAGTACTTC
>.|TRBV5-8|TRBJ2-5|TRBD2
CASSFTSGSPATQYF
TGTGCCAGCAGCTTTACTAGCGGGAGTCCAGCGACCCAGTACTTC
>few|TRBV5-1|TRBJ2-1|.
CASSGTGKLNEQFF
TGCGCCAGCAGCGGAACAGGGAAATTGAATGAGCAGTTCTTC
>.|TRBV9|TRBJ2-2|TRBD2
CASSVHTSGGTGELFF
TGTGCCAGCAGCGTGCATACTAGCGGGGGCACCGGGGAGCTGTTTTTT
>.|TRBV2|TRBJ2-2|.
CASQARINNWYASTGELFF
TGTGCCAGTCAAGCCAGGATAAACAACTGGTACGCGAGCACCGGGGAGCTGTTTTTT
>.|TRBV12-3/TRBV12-4|TRBJ2-7|.
CASTTPGSGQYF
TGTGCCAGCACTACCCCGGGAAGTGGGCAGTACTTC
>.|TRBV23-1|TRBJ2-5|TRBD2
CASTVGNAGGPGETQYF
TGCGCCAGCACTGTCGGTAATGCGGGAGGGCCCGGAGAGACCCAGTACTTC
>.|TRBV18|TRBJ1-2|.
CASSPTPDRNYGYTF
TGTGCCAGCTCACCCACCCCCGACAGGAACTATGGCTACACCTTC
>.|TRBV4-1|TRBJ1-5|.
CASSQYPPGRSNQPQHF
TGCGCCAGCAGCCAATACCCCCCGGGGAGAAGCAATCAGCCCCAGCATTTT
>few|TRBV7-2|TRBJ1-4|.
CASSLGAGLNEKLFF
TGTGCCAGCAGCTTAGGTGCAGGGTTGAATGAAAAACTGTTTTTT
>.|TRBV28|TRBJ2-1|.
CASNLGGDNEQFF
TGTGCCAGCAACTTGGGGGGAGACAATGAGCAGTTCTTC
>.|TRBV28|TRBJ2-3|.
CASSTSGISTDTQYF
TGTGCCAGCAGTACCTCGGGTATCTCCACAGATACGCAGTATTTT
>.|TRBV19|TRBJ2-2|.
CASSLQGSLSGELFF
TGTGCCAGTAGCCTACAGGGTAGTCTGTCCGGGGAGCTGTTTTTT
>once|TRBV12-5|TRBJ2-7|TRBD1
CASGLGQGVYEQYF
TGTGCTAGTGGTTTGGGACAGGGGGTTTACGAGCAGTACTTC